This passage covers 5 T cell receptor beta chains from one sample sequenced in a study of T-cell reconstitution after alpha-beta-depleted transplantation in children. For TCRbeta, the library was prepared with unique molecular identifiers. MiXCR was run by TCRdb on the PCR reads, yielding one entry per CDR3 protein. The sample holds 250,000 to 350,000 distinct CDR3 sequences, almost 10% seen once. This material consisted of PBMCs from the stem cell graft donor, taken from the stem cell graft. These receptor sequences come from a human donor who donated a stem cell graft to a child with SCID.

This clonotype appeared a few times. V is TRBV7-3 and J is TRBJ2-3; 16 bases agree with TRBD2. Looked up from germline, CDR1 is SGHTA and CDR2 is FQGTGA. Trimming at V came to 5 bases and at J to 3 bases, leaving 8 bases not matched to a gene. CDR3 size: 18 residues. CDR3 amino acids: CASSLGTSGGAGTDTQYF. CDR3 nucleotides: TGTGCCAGCAGCCTCGGGACTAGCGGGGGGGCCGGGACAGATACGCAGTATTTT.

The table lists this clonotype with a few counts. This chain's CDR3 is CASTGRRLGEDTQYF. DNA of the CDR3: TGTGCCAGCACTGGCCGGAGGCTAGGGGAAGATACGCAGTATTTT. The V and J genes are TRBV12-3 or TRBV12-4 and TRBJ2-3; D may match TRBD1 or TRBD2 (5 bases each). This CDR3 spans 15 amino acids. The V gene lost 7 bases and the J gene lost 5 bases, with 19 bases spanning the gap.

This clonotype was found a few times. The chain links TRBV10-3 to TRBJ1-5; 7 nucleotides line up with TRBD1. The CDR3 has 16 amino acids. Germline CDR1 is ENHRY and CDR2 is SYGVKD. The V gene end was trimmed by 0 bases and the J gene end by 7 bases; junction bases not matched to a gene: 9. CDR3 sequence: CAISESPTGSWQPQHF. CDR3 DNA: TGTGCCATCAGTGAGTCGCCGACAGGGTCCTGGCAGCCCCAGCATTTT.

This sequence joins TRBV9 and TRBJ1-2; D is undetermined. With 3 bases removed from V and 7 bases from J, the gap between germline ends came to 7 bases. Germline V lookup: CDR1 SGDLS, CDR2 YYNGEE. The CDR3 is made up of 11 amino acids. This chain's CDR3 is CASSGGSGYTF. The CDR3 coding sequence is TGTGCCAGCAGCGGGGGATCTGGCTACACCTTC.

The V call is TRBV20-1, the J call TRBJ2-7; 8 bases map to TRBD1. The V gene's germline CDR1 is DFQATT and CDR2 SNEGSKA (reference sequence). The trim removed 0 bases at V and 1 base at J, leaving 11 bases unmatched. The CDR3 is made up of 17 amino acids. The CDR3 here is CSARDFNSGGASYEQYF. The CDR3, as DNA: TGCAGTGCTAGAGATTTTAACTCAGGGGGCGCGTCCTACGAGCAGTACTTC.